This TCR beta chain comes out of a study of cytomegalovirus exposure and HLA in healthy donors. In the PCR, 60 Vbeta and 13 Jbeta primers were used. Sequencing used immunoSEQ multiplex PCR; TCRdb keeps in-frame clones, though not all of them. The sample has some 150,000 clones; around 10% are singletons. CDR3 size: 13 residues. CDR1 and CDR2 from the germline V gene are SEHNR and FQNEAQ (reference sequence). V dropped 8 bases and J dropped 9 bases, with 17 bases sitting between them. The chain links TRBV7-9 to TRBJ2-1; D might be TRBD2 (6 bases). The sequence derives from a male donor in good health and CMV-seronegative. Sequences were obtained from PBMCs. CDR3 DNA sequence: TGTGCCAGCGGCGGGGTTAACTCGGGTGAGCAGTTCTTC. Protein sequence: CASGGVNSGEQFF.